The clone carrying this TCR beta chain was observed at least ten times. The antigen remains unidentified. The germline V gene has CDR1 SGHVS and CDR2 FNYEAQ. This CDR3 comprises 18 residues. V lost 5 bases to trimming and J lost 3 bases; unmatched junction nucleotides: 17. MiXCR, applied by TCRdb to the reads, yields one record per CDR3 protein. The top ten clones hold 60% to 80% of a sample with roughly 60,000 distinct CDR3 sequences, approximately 36% of them seen once. This record belongs to a study of T cell repertoires in cytomegalovirus infection. What was sequenced was PBMCs, sequenced either directly or after in vitro stimulation (not recorded which). This chain links TRBV7-6 with TRBJ2-5; 8 bases are a match to TRBD2. This TCR was recovered from a human donor in good health (CMV status not recorded). Some clones in this sample may be carry-over from other donors' samples. DNA of the CDR3: TGTGCCAGCAGCCGTGAACACCGATTAGCGGGGATCGAAGAGACCCAGTACTTC. This translates into CASSREHRLAGIEETQYF.